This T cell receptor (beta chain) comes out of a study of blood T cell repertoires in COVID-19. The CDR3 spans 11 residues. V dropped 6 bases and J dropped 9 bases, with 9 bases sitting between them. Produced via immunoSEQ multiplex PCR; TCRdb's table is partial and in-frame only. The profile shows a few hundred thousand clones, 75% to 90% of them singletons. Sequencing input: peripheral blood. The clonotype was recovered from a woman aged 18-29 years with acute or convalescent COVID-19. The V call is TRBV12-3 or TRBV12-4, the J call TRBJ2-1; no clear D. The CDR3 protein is CASSGVGEQFF. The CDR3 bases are TGTGCCAGCAGCGGAGTCGGTGAGCAGTTCTTC.